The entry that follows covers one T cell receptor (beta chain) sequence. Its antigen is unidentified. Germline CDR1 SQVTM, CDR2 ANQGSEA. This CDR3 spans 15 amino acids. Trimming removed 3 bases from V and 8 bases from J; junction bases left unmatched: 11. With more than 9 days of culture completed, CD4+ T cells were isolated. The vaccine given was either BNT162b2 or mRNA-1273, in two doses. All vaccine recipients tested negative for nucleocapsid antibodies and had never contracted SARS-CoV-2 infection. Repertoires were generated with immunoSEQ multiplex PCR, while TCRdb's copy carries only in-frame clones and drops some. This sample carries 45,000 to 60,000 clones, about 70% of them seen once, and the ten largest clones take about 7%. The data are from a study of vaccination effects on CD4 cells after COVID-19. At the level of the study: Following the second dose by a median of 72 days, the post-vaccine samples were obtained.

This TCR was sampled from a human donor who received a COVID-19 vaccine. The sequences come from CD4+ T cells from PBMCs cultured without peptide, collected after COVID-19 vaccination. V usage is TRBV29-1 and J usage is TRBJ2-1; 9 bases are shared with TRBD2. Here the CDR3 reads CSVDIGSGSFDEQFF. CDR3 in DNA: TGCAGCGTTGATATCGGTAGCGGGAGCTTTGATGAGCAGTTCTTC.